This TCR beta chain emerged from a study of human T cells and chemical hapten exposure. Study summary: Cases of alopecia areata, totalis or universalis occurred in a predominantly female patient group. Study conclusions and caveats: Significantly greater numbers of large CDR3 similarity clusters came from expanded TCRs than from controls.

The CDR3 length is 13 residues. V was pared by 0 bases and J by 8 bases, with 8 bases between. CDR1 and CDR2 from the germline V gene are SGDLS and YYNGEE. Original data processing: TCR counts had a median of 95,638 per sample and spanned roughly 20,000 to 750,000. TCRdb reprocessed the RACE reads with MiXCR, giving one entry per CDR3 protein. TCRdb's processing, not the authors', yielded these V and J calls. The table records 370,000 or so distinct CDR3 sequences, roughly 4.8% of them present only once. Notes on this clonotype: The antigen remains undetermined.

Indicated time point: patch test 1, 2 weeks after DPC sensitization. Stated treatment: therapeutic diphenylcyclopropenone sensitization with weekly scalp DPC. This sequence joins TRBV9 and TRBJ1-4; D uncertain. Here the sequenced sample was whole blood, taken in connection with sensitization to the hapten diphenylcyclopropenone (DPC). The clonotype was recovered from a woman aged 45-60 years with alopecia areata. Some clones in this sample may be carry-over from other donors' samples. The CDR3 DNA reads as TGTGCCAGCAGCGTAGAGGAAAACGAAAAACTGTTTTTT. It specifies CASSVEENEKLFF.